A selection of T cell receptor beta chains follows, all from one sample in a study of blood T cells in healthy people across ages. One entry per CDR3 protein results from TCRdb running MiXCR on the 5' RACE reads. The profile covers about 800,000 distinct CDR3 sequences, with approximately 25% appearing a single time and approximately 4% taken by the ten largest. The sample also formed part of further work on T cells of mothers and their children.

Input material: blood. Receptor source: a boy aged 5 to 17 in good health. The conserved cysteine and the conserved F or W are not part of the CDR3 here.

>TRBV7-2|TRBJ2-1
ASSKTTTSYNEQF
>TRBV29-1|TRBJ1-5
SVDGDRDNQPQH
>TRBV6-5|TRBJ2-4
ASSPLAGKNIQY
>TRBV10-3|TRBJ2-3
AISDKGVTDTQY
>TRBV2|TRBJ2-4
ASRGGRANNIQY
>TRBV4-3|TRBJ2-7
ASSQEVAGIGEQY
>TRBV7-9|NA
ASSLAGSRVDEQY
>TRBV20-1|TRBJ2-5
SATLQGLAQETQY
>TRBV29-1|TRBJ1-2
SVEGETQKNYGYT
>TRBV7-3|TRBJ1-4
ASSFRDSNEKLF
>TRBV29-1|NA
SVELAGEEETQY
>TRBV6-5|TRBJ2-4
ASKGSGTATGGNIQY
>TRBV4-3|TRBJ2-5
ASSRDRMETQY
>TRBV30|TRBJ1-4
AWSKWGAEKLF
>TRBV27|TRBJ2-7
ASSKDRDQDEQY
>TRBV11-2|TRBJ1-4
ASSLRGQNNEKLF
>TRBV7-9|TRBJ1-6
ASSPREGGKNSPLH
>TRBV4-3|TRBJ2-5
ASSQDGATQY
>TRBV20-1|TRBJ2-7
SARVTGSYEQY
>TRBV12-3/TRBV12-4|TRBJ2-6
ASSLRDSGANVLT
>TRBV6-2/TRBV6-3|TRBJ1-1
ASSFGQGAMTEAF
>TRBV5-1|TRBJ2-3
ASSFESGTTSTQY
>TRBV12-3/TRBV12-4|TRBJ2-4
ASSLGGANKNIQY
>TRBV4-3|TRBJ2-3
ASSQVGGGLTTDTQY
>TRBV24-1|TRBJ2-2
ATSDNIGGTQTGELF
>TRBV20-1|TRBJ2-1
SAHPGTGPYNEQF
>TRBV4-2|TRBJ2-5
ASSQYETQY
>TRBV21-1|TRBJ2-3
ASSQTGVCTDTQY
>TRBV9|TRBJ2-6
ASRSLAAHSGANVLT
>TRBV7-9|TRBJ2-1
ASSSTDRGEGNEQF
>TRBV28|TRBJ1-5
ASSLGTVHSSNQPQH
>TRBV6-5|TRBJ1-2
ASSWSSANYGYT
>TRBV5-6|TRBJ1-4
ASSLNLIGVEKLF
>TRBV20-1|TRBJ1-5
SARLGRDQPQH
>TRBV6-2/TRBV6-3|TRBJ2-7
ASSCGRTYEQY
>TRBV20-1|TRBJ2-3
SAGGTTTDTQY
>TRBV24-1|NA
ATSDAGPQETQY
>TRBV5-1|TRBJ2-2
ASRPAGGDTGELF
>TRBV12-3/TRBV12-4|NA
ASSFGTGIYEQY
>TRBV24-1|TRBJ2-6
ATSESTGVGANVLT
>TRBV12-3/TRBV12-4|TRBJ2-1
ASSLLAGLNNEQF
>TRBV9|TRBJ2-5
ASSVGIAGGTDSETQY
>TRBV7-6|TRBJ2-7
ASSLARGLGHEQY
>TRBV28|TRBJ2-5
ASNTDWDREETQY